What follows are 7 T cell receptor beta chains derived from one specimen sequenced in a study of sequential checkpoint blockade in melanoma. Treatment specified: randomized to nivolumab then ipilimumab (arm A) or the reverse (arm B). Assay: immunoSEQ multiplex PCR; the TCRdb copy retains only in-frame clones and omits some. This sample carries roughly 30,000 clones, about 83% of them seen once, and the ten largest clones take less than 20%. The specimen was CD8+ T cells sorted from blood (inferred from file names), collected from a patient given nivolumab and ipilimumab in sequence. These TCRs come from a human donor with melanoma.

The gene calls are TRBV28 and TRBJ1-4; 8 bases agree with TRBD1. The CDR3 loop spans 15 amino acids. Germline V gene sequence: CDR1 MDHEN, CDR2 SYDVKM. J gave up 4 bases and V 2 bases, and 3 bases lay outside the gene matches. The CDR3 bases are TGTGCCAGCAGTTTACACAGGGGGGATAATGAAAAACTGTTTTTT. Translated, it gives CASSLHRGDNEKLFF.

V usage is TRBV19 and J usage is TRBJ2-3; possibly TRBD2 for D (5 bases). This CDR3 has 12 amino acids. Trimming removed 3 bases from V and 4 bases from J, with 5 bases in between. Per germline, CDR1 LNHDA and CDR2 SQIVND (reference sequence). In DNA, the CDR3 is TGTGCCAGTAGTATGGGAGCAGATACGCAGTATTTT. Its protein is CASSMGADTQYF.

This chain joins TRBV7-3 and TRBJ2-3, with D hard to call. The CDR3 loop spans 14 amino acids. V was clipped by 0 bases and J by 4 bases, with 8 bases between them. From germline, CDR1 is SGHTA and CDR2 FQGTGA. CDR3 DNA sequence: TGTGCCAGCAGCTTAACCGTAAGCGCAGATACGCAGTATTTT. It is translated as CASSLTVSADTQYF.

The chain is built from TRBV4-2 and TRBJ2-2; 14 nucleotides align to TRBD2. CDR1 and CDR2 from the germline V gene are LGHNA and YNFKEQ. The CDR3 has 21 amino acids. J lost 6 bases, V lost 1 base, and 16 bases had no gene match. The CDR3 is CASSQVNSGTSGGPFAGELFF. The DNA for the CDR3 is TGTGCCAGCAGCCAAGTGAATTCTGGGACTAGCGGGGGTCCGTTTGCCGGGGAGCTGTTTTTT.

The chain carries TRBV19 and TRBJ1-2; unclear D gene. This CDR3 has 17 amino acids. Trimming pared 6 bases from V and 0 bases from J, leaving 20 bases between. Germline CDR1 is LNHDA and CDR2 is SQIVND (reference sequence). In DNA form, the CDR3 reads TGTGCCAGTAGATTGACTATCGGACGGAACGCTAACTATGGCTACACCTTC. Its translation is CASRLTIGRNANYGYTF.

This rearrangement joins TRBV30 to TRBJ2-6; D unclear. This CDR3 region has 15 residues. V was clipped by 3 bases and J by 2 bases, with 11 bases between them. The germline V gene encodes CDR1 GTSNPN and CDR2 SVGIG (reference sequence). The DNA of the CDR3 is TGTGCCTGGAGGGATATAGAGGCTGGGGCCAACGTCCTGACTTTC. Its translation: CAWRDIEAGANVLTF. Together with reference TRBV30 and TRBJ2-6, the CDR3 gives the full variable domain: SQTIHQWPATLVQPVGSPLSLECTVEGTSNPNLYWYRQAAGRGLQLLFYSVGIGQISSEVPQNLSASRPQDRQFILSSKKLLLSDSGFYLCAWRDIEAGANVLTFGAGSRLTVL.

Worth noting for this clone: At one end, the junction sequence differs from germline, possibly due to a read error. The chain uses TRBV28 and TRBJ1-1, with D tentatively TRBD1 (5 bases). Germline V gene sequence: CDR1 MDHEN, CDR2 SYDVKM. There are 17 residues in the CDR3. CDR3 region: CARSLWVQGSMNTEAFF. CDR3 nucleotides: TGTGCCCGCAGTTTATGGGTCCAGGGCTCTATGAACACTGAAGCTTTCTTT.